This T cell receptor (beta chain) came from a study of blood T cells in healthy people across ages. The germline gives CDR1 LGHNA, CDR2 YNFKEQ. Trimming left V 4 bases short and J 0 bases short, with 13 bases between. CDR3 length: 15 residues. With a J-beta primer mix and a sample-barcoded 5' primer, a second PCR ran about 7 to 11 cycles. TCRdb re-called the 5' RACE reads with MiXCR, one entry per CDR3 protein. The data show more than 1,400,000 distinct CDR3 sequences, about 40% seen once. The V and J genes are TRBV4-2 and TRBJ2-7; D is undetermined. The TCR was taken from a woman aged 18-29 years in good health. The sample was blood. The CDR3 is CASSLSQASSYEQYF. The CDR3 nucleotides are TGTGCCAGCAGCCTCTCTCAGGCGAGCTCCTACGAGCAGTACTTC.